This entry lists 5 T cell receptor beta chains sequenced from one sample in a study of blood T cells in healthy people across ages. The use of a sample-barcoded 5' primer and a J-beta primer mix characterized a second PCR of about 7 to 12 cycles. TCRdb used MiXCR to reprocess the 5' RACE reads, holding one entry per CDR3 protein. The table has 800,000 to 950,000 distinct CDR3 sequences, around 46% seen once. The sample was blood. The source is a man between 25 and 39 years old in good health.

DNA for the CDR3: TGCAGTGGGTTGGGAGGGGGGACCTACGAGCAGTACTTC. Amino acids: CSGLGGGTYEQYF. The chain couples TRBV20-1 to TRBJ2-5; a weak D match, TRBD2 (7 bases). The J call may be faulty, since TRBJ2-7 better matches the DNA end. The CDR3 is made up of 13 amino acids. The germline gives CDR1 DFQATT, CDR2 SNEGSKA (reference sequence).

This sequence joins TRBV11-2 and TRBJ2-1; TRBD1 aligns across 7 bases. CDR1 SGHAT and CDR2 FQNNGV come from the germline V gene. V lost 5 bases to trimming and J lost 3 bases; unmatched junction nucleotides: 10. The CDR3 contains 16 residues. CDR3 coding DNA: TGTGCCAGCAGCACACTACAGGGGCCGAACTACAATGAGCAGTTCTTC. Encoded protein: CASSTLQGPNYNEQFF.

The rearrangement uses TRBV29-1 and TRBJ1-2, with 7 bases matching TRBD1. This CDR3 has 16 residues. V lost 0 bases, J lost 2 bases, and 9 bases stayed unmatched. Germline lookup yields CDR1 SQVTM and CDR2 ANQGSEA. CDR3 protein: CSVEDSEGGGNYGYTF. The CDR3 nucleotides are TGCAGCGTTGAAGATTCGGAAGGAGGGGGCAACTATGGCTACACCTTC.

The chain's CDR3 is CASSRDRVPGELFF. The CDR3, as DNA: TGCGCCAGCAGCCGGGACAGGGTCCCCGGGGAGCTGTTTTTT. The chain couples TRBV5-1 to TRBJ2-2, with 9 bases matching TRBD1. The junction had 4 bases not matched to a gene; V was cut back by 4 bases and J by 6 bases. The CDR3 totals 14 residues. Germline CDR1 and CDR2: SGHRS and YFSETQ.

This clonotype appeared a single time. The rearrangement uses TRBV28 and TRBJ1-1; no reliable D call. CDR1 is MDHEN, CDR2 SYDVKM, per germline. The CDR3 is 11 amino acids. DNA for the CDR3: TGTGCTGCGGGAGGGTACACTGAAGCTTTCTTT. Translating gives CAAGGYTEAFF.